The rows below give T cell receptor beta chains drawn from one sample of a study of blood T cell repertoires in COVID-19. Sequencing used immunoSEQ multiplex PCR; TCRdb keeps in-frame clones, though not all of them. The sample consists of hundreds of thousands of clones, around four fifths of them appearing once. Sequenced material: peripheral blood. The receptors come from a man in his forties with acute or convalescent COVID-19. Each CDR3 is given with its conserved first and last residue. Fields, in order: V gene, J gene, clone size, CDR3 protein. Only part of the rows carry a size: once, few, many, or a class if the clone is expanded.

v_gene: TRBV29-1
j_gene: TRBJ2-7
abundance: .
CDR3aa: CSVVMIAEAGGVYEQYF

v_gene: TRBV7-9
j_gene: TRBJ2-7
abundance: .
CDR3aa: CASSFSGITYEQYF

v_gene: TRBV27
j_gene: TRBJ2-6
abundance: .
CDR3aa: CASSPIRDSYGANVLTF

v_gene: TRBV18
j_gene: TRBJ1-1
abundance: once
CDR3aa: CASSPGNRGSTLNTEAFF

v_gene: TRBV19
j_gene: TRBJ1-1
abundance: .
CDR3aa: CASSHRAMNTEAFF

v_gene: TRBV6-2/TRBV6-3
j_gene: TRBJ1-2
abundance: .
CDR3aa: CASSYSGQGNGYTF

v_gene: TRBV11-2
j_gene: TRBJ2-3
abundance: .
CDR3aa: CASSLSGPAGGLDTQYF

v_gene: TRBV5-1
j_gene: TRBJ2-3
abundance: .
CDR3aa: CASEGQGGIDTQYF

v_gene: TRBV9
j_gene: TRBJ2-1
abundance: .
CDR3aa: CASSVGLGHNEQFF

v_gene: TRBV28
j_gene: TRBJ1-1
abundance: .
CDR3aa: CASSLQGALAEAFF

v_gene: TRBV18
j_gene: TRBJ2-7
abundance: .
CDR3aa: CASSPPEGTHEQYF

v_gene: TRBV6-2/TRBV6-3
j_gene: TRBJ1-1
abundance: .
CDR3aa: CASSYETGGFNTEAFF

v_gene: TRBV9
j_gene: TRBJ2-3
abundance: few
CDR3aa: CASSVAGGGSDTQYF

v_gene: TRBV18
j_gene: TRBJ2-7
abundance: .
CDR3aa: CASSPVRDRSYEQYF

v_gene: TRBV19
j_gene: TRBJ1-1
abundance: few
CDR3aa: CASDRGGTEAFF

v_gene: TRBV5-1
j_gene: TRBJ2-7
abundance: few
CDR3aa: CASSVAGASYEQYF

v_gene: TRBV27
j_gene: TRBJ1-5
abundance: .
CDR3aa: CASSLGGGNQPQHF

v_gene: TRBV4-1
j_gene: TRBJ2-7
abundance: .
CDR3aa: CASSQNLIAGTVYEQYF

v_gene: TRBV3-1/TRBV3-2
j_gene: TRBJ1-2
abundance: .
CDR3aa: CASTEGGNYGYTF

v_gene: TRBV7-9
j_gene: TRBJ1-2
abundance: .
CDR3aa: CASSSSGGNYGYTF

v_gene: TRBV19
j_gene: TRBJ2-1
abundance: .
CDR3aa: CASSSPRLAGGPNNEQFF

v_gene: TRBV6-5
j_gene: TRBJ2-7
abundance: .
CDR3aa: CARSGTSVSSYEQYF

v_gene: TRBV6-5
j_gene: TRBJ2-1
abundance: .
CDR3aa: CASSYQANYNEQFF

v_gene: TRBV27
j_gene: TRBJ2-7
abundance: .
CDR3aa: CASSPHLRDRGYEQYF

v_gene: TRBV5-4
j_gene: TRBJ2-3
abundance: .
CDR3aa: CASSLLLADTDTQYF

v_gene: TRBV2
j_gene: TRBJ2-7
abundance: .
CDR3aa: CASTEAAGAYEQYF

v_gene: TRBV6-4
j_gene: TRBJ1-1
abundance: .
CDR3aa: CASSDSFFSTEAFF

v_gene: TRBV5-6
j_gene: TRBJ2-1
abundance: .
CDR3aa: CASSFLTSGSSYNEQFF

v_gene: TRBV19
j_gene: TRBJ1-5
abundance: .
CDR3aa: CASSIFANSNQPQHF

v_gene: TRBV5-8
j_gene: TRBJ2-1
abundance: .
CDR3aa: CASSLSGASYNEQFF

v_gene: TRBV5-1
j_gene: TRBJ1-1
abundance: .
CDR3aa: CASSSEGQGGWNTEAFF

v_gene: TRBV2
j_gene: TRBJ1-6
abundance: .
CDR3aa: CASSPTDLANSPLHF

v_gene: TRBV19
j_gene: TRBJ1-6
abundance: .
CDR3aa: CATQKPTGGSGSPLHF

v_gene: TRBV5-1
j_gene: TRBJ2-2
abundance: .
CDR3aa: CASSSGGQNTGELFF

v_gene: TRBV25-1
j_gene: TRBJ2-1
abundance: .
CDR3aa: CASSQRDRGYNEQFF

v_gene: TRBV7-2
j_gene: TRBJ1-1
abundance: .
CDR3aa: CASSLSSDRASEAFF

v_gene: TRBV6-5
j_gene: TRBJ2-7
abundance: .
CDR3aa: CASRPGQGIYEQYF

v_gene: TRBV28
j_gene: TRBJ1-5
abundance: once
CDR3aa: CASGPMRAQPQHF

v_gene: TRBV9
j_gene: TRBJ2-1
abundance: few
CDR3aa: CASSGGLDNEQFF

v_gene: TRBV10-3
j_gene: TRBJ2-3
abundance: .
CDR3aa: CAISGQGGTDTQYF

v_gene: TRBV9
j_gene: TRBJ2-2
abundance: .
CDR3aa: CASSVATLVNTGELFF

v_gene: TRBV9
j_gene: TRBJ2-1
abundance: .
CDR3aa: CASSVAGTTIQFF

v_gene: TRBV19
j_gene: TRBJ1-5
abundance: .
CDR3aa: CASRQGPNQPQHF

v_gene: TRBV27
j_gene: TRBJ2-3
abundance: .
CDR3aa: CASSWGTSARTDTQYF